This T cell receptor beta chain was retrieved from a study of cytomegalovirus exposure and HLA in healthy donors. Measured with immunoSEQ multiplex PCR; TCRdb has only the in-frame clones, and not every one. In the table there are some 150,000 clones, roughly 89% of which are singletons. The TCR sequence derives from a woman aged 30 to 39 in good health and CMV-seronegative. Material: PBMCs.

The CDR3 reads CASSLIAAENSPLHF. Here the CDR3 DNA reads TGTGCCAGCAGTCTCATCGCGGCGGAGAATTCACCCCTCCACTTT. The chain links TRBV11-3 to TRBJ1-6; D is ambiguous. The germline V and J ends were trimmed by 6 bases and 7 bases, with 16 bases remaining between them. The CDR3 length is 15 residues. CDR1 and CDR2 (germline): SGHNT, YENEEA. The entire variable domain, with the rest obtained from reference TRBV11-3 and TRBJ1-6, is as follows: EAGVVQSPRYKIIEKKQPVAFWCNPISGHNTLYWYLQNLGQGPELLIRYENEEAVDDSQLPKDRFSAERLKGVDSTLKIQPAELGDSAVYLCASSLIAAENSPLHFGNGTRLTVT.